This T cell receptor beta chain emerged from a study of read filtering for tumor transcriptome and immune sequencing. Study background: Fewer than ten patients were R-ISS I, approximately 15 were R-ISS II, over 5 were R-ISS III. Per sample, TCR-region reads ranged about 4.05 to 10.27 million by IR-seq, about 80 to 1,400 by RNA-seq.

The CDR3 runs to 15 residues. V was shortened by 0 bases and J by 0 bases, with 7 bases between the two germline ends. Germline CDR1 and CDR2: LGHNA and YSLEER. The library was built from 400 ng RNA with molecular barcoded adaptors for alpha/delta and beta/gamma chains. TCRdb re-analysed the reads in MiXCR, keeping a single row per CDR3 protein. The sample contains some 41,000 distinct CDR3 sequences, roughly 13% of which appear only once. This clonotype was seen at least ten times. J is TRBJ2-3 and V is TRBV4-3; no clear D gene. The sequenced sample consisted of a population of CD138-negative cells sorted from bone marrow. The source of this sequence is a donor aged 40 or older with multiple myeloma. The CDR3 DNA follows: TGCGCCAGCAGCCAAGACACAGCTAGCACAGATACGCAGTATTTT. It specifies CASSQDTASTDTQYF.